The rows below give T cell receptor beta chains drawn from one sample of a study of T cell changes during pregnancy in multiple sclerosis. The method was immunoSEQ multiplex PCR; TCRdb's version includes in-frame clones alone and lacks a portion of them. The sample holds under 65,000 clones; 80% to 95% are singletons and the top ten take under 0.65%. Sequences were derived from CD4+ T cells from peripheral blood mononuclear cells, sampled in the third trimester of pregnancy. The receptors shown here come from a female donor with multiple sclerosis, enrolled in a pregnancy study. CDR3s include the opening cysteine and the closing phenylalanine or tryptophan. The order of the fields is D gene, J gene, clone size, V gene, CDR3 protein, CDR3 DNA. D genes are given only for firm matches. Not all rows give a size; the values are once, few, many and, for expanded clones, a class.

-	TRBJ1-3	-	TRBV7-9	CASSAPTRGGNSGNTIYF	TGTGCCAGCAGCGCCCCAACTCGCGGGGGGAACTCTGGAAACACCATATATTTT
TRBD2	TRBJ2-5	-	TRBV2	CASSEGRGGPQTQYF	TGTGCCAGCAGCGAAGGTCGGGGGGGGCCGCAGACCCAGTACTTC
TRBD1	TRBJ1-1	-	TRBV10-3	CAISGGTGEAFF	TGTGCCATCAGTGGGGGGACAGGGGAAGCTTTCTTT
-	TRBJ2-2	-	TRBV30	CASGFGELFF	TGTGCCTCCGGGTTCGGGGAGCTGTTTTTT
-	TRBJ2-3	-	TRBV10-3	CALRDFRTDTQYF	TGTGCCCTCCGGGACTTCCGCACAGATACGCAGTATTTT
TRBD2	TRBJ2-3	-	TRBV5-1	CASSTLAGGRFGSSDTQYF	TGCGCCAGCAGCACACTAGCGGGGGGACGGTTTGGGAGCTCAGATACGCAGTATTTT
TRBD1	TRBJ2-6	-	TRBV19	CASHTGAGANVLTF	TGTGCCAGCCACACAGGGGCCGGGGCCAACGTCCTGACTTTC
TRBD1	TRBJ2-1	once	TRBV9	CASSVSYRQGVFNEQFF	TGTGCCAGCAGCGTAAGCTATAGACAGGGTGTGTTTAATGAGCAGTTCTTC
-	TRBJ1-1	-	TRBV9	CASSATANTEAFF	TGTGCCAGCAGCGCCACAGCTAACACTGAAGCTTTCTTT
TRBD1	TRBJ1-2	-	TRBV27	CASSPTGGAAGYTF	TGTGCCAGCAGTCCGACAGGGGGAGCCGCTGGCTACACCTTC
-	TRBJ1-3	-	TRBV19	CASSRPGSGNTIYF	TGTGCCAGTAGTCGCCCAGGGTCTGGAAACACCATATATTTT
-	TRBJ1-5	-	TRBV2	CASSEATVYNQPQHF	TGTGCCAGCAGTGAAGCGACAGTTTACAATCAGCCCCAGCATTTT
-	TRBJ1-4	once	TRBV2	CASSSGSGGSINEKLFF	TGTGCCAGCAGTTCCGGTTCTGGGGGGAGTATAAATGAAAAACTGTTTTTT
TRBD1	TRBJ2-7	-	TRBV18	CASSPRRGSYEQYF	TGTGCCAGCTCACCACGCAGGGGGTCCTACGAGCAGTACTTC
-	TRBJ2-7	few	TRBV5-1	CASSLSASESYEQYF	TGCGCCAGCAGCTTGAGCGCTAGCGAATCCTACGAGCAGTACTTC
-	TRBJ1-3	-	TRBV6-5	CASSYRREGNTIYF	TGTGCCAGCAGTTATCGGAGGGAGGGAAACACCATATATTTT
TRBD1	TRBJ2-5	-	TRBV19	CASTQTGGYQETQYF	TGTGCCAGTACTCAGACAGGGGGCTACCAAGAGACCCAGTACTTC
TRBD1	TRBJ1-6	-	TRBV5-1	CASSLGQGVPSSPLHF	TGCGCCAGCAGCCTCGGACAGGGGGTTCCCTCTTCACCCCTCCACTTT
-	TRBJ2-2	-	TRBV6-5	CASSYSGGRGTGELFF	TGTGCCAGCAGTTACTCCGGGGGGCGCGGCACCGGGGAGCTGTTTTTT